A single sample gave rise to the 16 T cell receptor beta chains below, sequenced in a study of CD8 T cells in ankylosing spondylitis. From the 5' RACE reads, TCRdb called clonotypes with MiXCR, one entry per CDR3 protein. Of 80,000 to 90,000 distinct CDR3 sequences listed, around 27% are singletons. Material for sequencing was blood, either unsorted or a sorted T cell fraction (not recorded which). The receptors here all came from a male donor with ankylosing spondylitis or in good health (not recorded which).

This clonotype was picked up many times. The rearrangement uses TRBV20-1 and TRBJ2-2; 11 positions agree with TRBD2. The J segment lost 2 bases and the V segment lost 6 bases, leaving 5 bases of the junction unmatched. Germline V gene lookup returns CDR1 DFQATT and CDR2 SNEGSKA (reference sequence). The CDR3 covers 15 residues. The CDR3: CSARTSGRNTGELFF. DNA for the CDR3: TGCAGTGCAAGGACTAGCGGGCGCAACACCGGGGAGCTGTTTTTT.

The chain couples TRBV25-1 to TRBJ1-6; D remains ambiguous. The CDR3 loop spans 12 amino acids. Germline values: CDR1 MGHDK, CDR2 SYGVNS. Trimming shortened V by 2 bases and J by 10 bases, and 6 bases separated the two germline ends. Here the CDR3 reads CASSEARSPLHF. The CDR3 DNA reads as TGTGCCAGCAGTGAAGCCAGGTCACCCCTCCACTTT.

The table lists this clonotype with a few counts. The genes are TRBV6-2 or TRBV6-3 and TRBJ2-1; 7 bases line up with TRBD2. With 6 bases clipped from V and 5 bases from J, the junction kept 10 bases outside the gene matches. The CDR3 is 15 residues long. Germline values: CDR1 MNHEY, CDR2 SVGEGT. The CDR3 here is CASRLLGLNNNEQFF. Here the CDR3 DNA reads TGTGCCAGCAGACTCTTGGGACTAAACAACAATGAGCAGTTCTTC.

This clonotype was picked up a small number of times. The CDR3, as DNA: TGTGCCAGCAGCTCGTATAGCGGGAGCTCCTACAATGAGCAGTTCTTC. This encodes CASSSYSGSSYNEQFF. The rearrangement uses TRBV7-9 and TRBJ2-1; 9 bases are a match to TRBD2. The V segment lost 4 bases and the J segment 0 bases; nucleotides outside the gene matches: 4. This CDR3 region has 16 residues. The V gene's germline CDR1 is SEHNR and CDR2 FQNEAQ (reference sequence). Full variable domain (remainder filled in from reference TRBV7-9 and TRBJ2-1): DTGVSQNPRHKITKRGQNVTFRCDPISEHNRLYWYRQTLGQGPEFLTYFQNEAQLEKSRLLSDRFSAERPKGSFSTLEIQRTEQGDSAMYLCASSSYSGSSYNEQFFGPGTRLTVL.

The rearrangement uses TRBV20-1 and TRBJ2-3; TRBD2 might be the D (6 bases). The CDR3 is 12 residues long. The V gene lost 0 bases and the J gene lost 10 bases, with 11 bases spanning the gap. Germline CDR1 and CDR2: DFQATT and SNEGSKA (reference sequence). The CDR3 nucleotides are TGCAGTGCTAGAGATGACTCGGGAGCGCAGTATTTT. It codes for CSARDDSGAQYF.

This clonotype was seen a few times. This sequence joins TRBV12-3 or TRBV12-4 and TRBJ2-2; 8 nucleotides align to TRBD2. Germline trimming cut 5 bases from V and 4 bases from J; bases unmatched to any gene: 6. The length of the CDR3 is 15 residues. The CDR3 sequence is CASSPGTRGTGELFF. In DNA, the CDR3 is TGTGCCAGCAGTCCCGGGACTAGGGGCACCGGGGAGCTGTTTTTT.

The CDR3 sequence: CASSQQRSGFGETQYF. DNA for the CDR3: TGTGCCAGCAGCCAACAACGTAGCGGGTTCGGTGAGACCCAGTACTTC. The chain couples TRBV4-2 to TRBJ2-5; TRBD2 aligns across 7 bases. The germline CDR1 and CDR2 sequences are LGHNA and YNFKEQ. The junction had 11 bases not matched to a gene; V was cut back by 2 bases and J by 5 bases. The CDR3 is made up of 16 amino acids.

This clonotype was seen a few times. The chain has TRBV5-1 and TRBJ2-1; D gene unclear. The CDR3 covers 16 residues. Germline V gene data show CDR1 as SGHRS and CDR2 as YFSETQ. V lost 4 bases to trimming and J lost 9 bases, with 23 bases between them. The DNA for the CDR3 is TGCGCCAGCAGCCCACGGTTAGGGTTCGGGTGGAGTGAGCAGTTCTTC. It codes for CASSPRLGFGWSEQFF.

The rearrangement uses TRBV5-6 and TRBJ2-3, with a possible D match to TRBD2 (6 bases). Trimming removed 0 bases at V and 1 base at J, with 9 bases between. Germline V gene lookup returns CDR1 SGHDT and CDR2 YYEEEE. The CDR3 runs 15 residues. CDR3 coding DNA: TGTGCCAGCAGCTTGGTGGCTAGCGGCACAGATACGCAGTATTTT. This translates into CASSLVASGTDTQYF.

V is TRBV27 and J is TRBJ1-3; maybe TRBD1 (5 bases). CDR1 and CDR2 from the germline V gene are MNHEY and SMNVEV (reference sequence). Deletions cut 5 bases from V and 0 bases from J, with 8 bases between. CDR3 size: 14 residues. DNA of the CDR3: TGTGCCAGCAGTCCGGGGGGCTCTGGAAACACCATATATTTT. It yields the protein CASSPGGSGNTIYF.

The rearrangement links TRBV7-6 to TRBJ2-5; the D call may be TRBD1 or TRBD2 (6 bases each). The CDR3 totals 17 residues. Trimming pared 3 bases from V and 5 bases from J, leaving 22 bases between. In germline, CDR1 is SGHVS, CDR2 FNYEAQ. The CDR3: CASSLLAPGVGGETQYF. CDR3 nucleotides: TGTGCCAGCAGCTTGCTAGCGCCAGGGGTTGGGGGCGAGACCCAGTACTTC. Filled out from reference TRBV7-6 and TRBJ2-5, the complete variable domain reads GAGVSQSPRYKVTKRGQDVALRCDPISGHVSLYWYRQALGQGPEFLTYFNYEAQQDKSGLPNDRFSAERPEGSISTLTIQRTEQRDSAMYRCASSLLAPGVGGETQYFGPGTRLLVL.

This clonotype was picked up a small number of times. This is likely a read error, given that the CDR3 carries no conserved phenylalanine or tryptophan at its end. The limits of the CDR3 on the DNA are not certain, so only TCRdb's listed CDR3 is given. The gene calls are TRBV3-1 and TRBJ1-2. Germline CDR1 LGHDT, CDR2 YNNKEL (reference sequence). 12 amino acids form the CDR3, both terminal residues included. The CDR3 loop reads CASSQDSGSFSI.

This clonotype was detected only a few times. The CDR3 sequence: CASSSNRDSGANVLTF. CDR3 coding DNA: TGTGCCAGCAGTTCCAACAGGGACTCTGGGGCCAACGTCCTGACTTTC. The V gene is TRBV12-3 or TRBV12-4, the J gene TRBJ2-6, with a possible D match to TRBD1 (6 bases). V was pared by 4 bases and J by 0 bases, with 10 bases between. CDR3 length equals 16 residues.

The V and J genes are TRBV28 and TRBJ2-7, with no clear D. Trimming pared 5 bases from V and 7 bases from J, leaving 15 bases between. CDR1 MDHEN and CDR2 SYDVKM come from the germline V gene. The CDR3 covers 13 residues. In DNA, the CDR3 is TGTGCCAGCAGTGCTCGAAACCCGATAGAGCAGTACGTC. This codes for CASSARNPIEQYV.

The chain is built from TRBV5-6 and TRBJ1-4; D call uncertain. V was cut by 4 bases and J by 5 bases, with 6 bases left in between. This CDR3 region has 12 residues. Looked up from germline, CDR1 is SGHDT and CDR2 is YYEEEE. DNA for the CDR3: TGTGCCAGCAGCCGTAAAAATGAAAAACTGTTTTTT. Protein product: CASSRKNEKLFF.

V usage is TRBV7-8 and J usage is TRBJ1-1, with D perhaps TRBD1 (6 bases). The CDR3 runs to 15 residues. V lost 1 base, J lost 4 bases, and 13 bases lay in between. In germline, CDR1 is SGHVS, CDR2 FQNEAQ. CDR3 loop: CASSLGGGVGTEAFF. For the CDR3, the DNA is TGTGCCAGCAGCTTAGGGGGGGGCGTTGGCACTGAAGCTTTCTTT. Variable domain in full (rest from reference TRBV7-8 and TRBJ1-1): GAGVSQSPRYKVAKRGQDVALRCDPISGHVSLFWYQQALGQGPEFLTYFQNEAQLDKSGLPSDRFFAERPEGSVSTLKIQRTQQEDSAVYLCASSLGGGVGTEAFFGQGTRLTVV.